The rows below give T cell receptor beta chains drawn from one sample of a study of identical twins. TCRdb re-derived calls from the 5' RACE reads in MiXCR, one entry per CDR3 protein. The data contain about 720,000 distinct CDR3 sequences, 8.5% to 9% of them singletons. These records were also assigned to another study, of yellow fever vaccine responses in identical twins.

Sequenced input: PBMCs. The receptors originated from a woman between 18 and 29 years old in good health. Both conserved end residues are part of each CDR3. D genes are given only for firm matches. The size field is filled for only some rows; it gives once, few, many or a size class.

j_call | clone_size | cdr3_length | v_call | d_call | cdr3_aa | cdr3_nt
TRBJ2-3 | few | 14 | TRBV6-2/TRBV6-3 | . | CASTSVGRRGQGYF | TGTGCCAGCACCTCGGTGGGAAGGAGGGGGCAAGGGTATTTT
TRBJ1-2 | few | 13 | TRBV3-1 | . | CASSHGMVRTPTF | TGTGCCAGCAGCCATGGGATGGTGAGGACTCCCACCTTC
TRBJ2-5 | . | 16 | TRBV18 | TRBD1 | CASSPGQGQLQETQYF | TGTGCCAGCTCACCAGGACAGGGGCAGCTCCAAGAGACCCAGTACTTC
TRBJ2-5 | few | 15 | TRBV5-1 | TRBD1 | CASSLGTGGAETQYF | TGCGCCAGCAGCTTGGGGACAGGGGGCGCAGAGACCCAGTACTTC
TRBJ2-1 | . | 19 | TRBV5-1 | TRBD2 | CASSSGTSGGLGSYNEQFF | TGCGCCAGCAGCTCCGGGACTAGCGGGGGGCTGGGCTCCTACAATGAGCAGTTCTTC
TRBJ2-1 | few | 14 | TRBV7-2 | . | CASSPPPAYNEQFF | TGTGCCAGCAGCCCTCCCCCTGCCTACAATGAGCAGTTCTTC
TRBJ2-3 | few | 16 | TRBV21-1 | . | CARIGIRGVSTDTQYF | TGTGCCAGGATCGGGATTCGGGGGGTTAGCACAGATACGCAGTATTTT
TRBJ1-4 | many | 14 | TRBV15 | TRBD1 | CATSGRQGALKLFF | TGTGCCACCAGCGGTAGACAGGGGGCTCTGAAACTGTTTTTT
TRBJ1-1 | few | 15 | TRBV12-3/TRBV12-4 | . | CASSSPDGGFAEAFF | TGTGCCAGCAGTTCCCCGGACGGGGGGTTCGCTGAAGCTTTCTTT
TRBJ2-7 | many | 12 | TRBV7-9 | . | CACGTDPYEQYF | TGTGCCTGCGGGACAGACCCCTACGAGCAGTACTTC
TRBJ2-7 | few | 15 | TRBV20-1 | TRBD2 | CSARDLTSGEYEQYF | TGCAGTGCTAGAGATCTGACTAGCGGAGAATACGAGCAGTACTTC
TRBJ2-1 | few | 13 | TRBV24-1 | . | CATSDLGGAPQFF | TGTGCCACCAGTGATTTAGGGGGGGCTCCTCAGTTCTTC
TRBJ2-7 | . | 15 | TRBV7-3 | . | CASSTFAGPSYEQYF | TGTGCCAGCAGCACCTTTGCGGGACCTTCCTACGAGCAGTACTTC
TRBJ2-1 | many | 15 | TRBV5-1 | . | CASSLEPRSYNEQFF | TGCGCCAGCAGCTTGGAACCGCGTTCCTACAATGAGCAGTTCTTC
TRBJ2-7 | many | 13 | TRBV12-3/TRBV12-4 | . | CASSMRQGDEQYF | TGTGCCAGCAGTATGAGACAAGGTGACGAGCAGTACTTC
TRBJ2-6 | . | 15 | TRBV7-9 | . | CASSLRTSGANVLTF | TGTGCCAGCAGCTTGCGGACGAGTGGGGCCAACGTCCTGACTTTC
TRBJ1-4 | many | 16 | TRBV6-1 | TRBD1 | CASSRDSTATNEKLFF | TGTGCCAGCAGCCGGGACAGCACCGCAACTAATGAAAAACTGTTTTTT
TRBJ2-3 | . | 13 | TRBV5-1 | . | CASGRFPTDTQYF | TGCGCCAGCGGGAGGTTCCCCACAGATACGCAGTATTTT
TRBJ1-4 | . | 15 | TRBV3-1 | . | CASSHYQGKDEKLFF | TGTGCCAGCAGCCACTACCAGGGGAAGGATGAAAAACTGTTTTTT
TRBJ1-2 | few | 14 | TRBV20-1 | . | CSARVNPANYGYTF | TGCAGTGCTAGAGTAAATCCTGCTAACTATGGCTACACCTTC
TRBJ1-5 | many | 14 | TRBV27 | TRBD1 | CASSLTGENQPQHF | TGTGCCAGCAGCTTGACAGGGGAGAATCAGCCCCAGCATTTT
TRBJ2-1 | few | 15 | TRBV15 | TRBD2 | CATRKREGFYNEQFF | TGTGCCACCAGAAAGAGGGAGGGATTCTACAATGAGCAGTTCTTC
TRBJ2-7 | few | 15 | TRBV3-1 | TRBD1 | CASRRTGTGIYEQYF | TGTGCCAGCAGGCGCACCGGGACAGGGATCTACGAGCAGTACTTC
TRBJ2-1 | . | 15 | TRBV29-1 | . | CSVDGTRRSYNEQFF | TGCAGCGTTGATGGGACACGACGCTCCTACAATGAGCAGTTCTTC
TRBJ2-3 | . | 15 | TRBV20-1 | . | CSARGGSKSTDTQYF | TGCAGTGCTAGAGGGGGATCCAAAAGCACAGATACGCAGTATTTT
TRBJ1-1 | many | 14 | TRBV12-3/TRBV12-4 | . | CASRQREENTEAFF | TGTGCCAGCAGGCAGAGGGAAGAGAACACTGAAGCTTTCTTT
TRBJ2-1 | many | 17 | TRBV11-2 | TRBD2 | CASSLVIGLASYNEQFF | TGTGCCAGCAGCTTAGTGATTGGACTAGCCTCCTACAATGAGCAGTTCTTC
TRBJ2-1 | . | 15 | TRBV27 | . | CASSLAGMGPNEQFF | TGTGCCAGCAGTTTGGCCGGGATGGGCCCCAATGAGCAGTTCTTC
TRBJ2-3 | . | 18 | TRBV11-2 | TRBD2 | CASSFPGLAGGFTDTQYF | TGTGCCAGCAGCTTTCCCGGACTAGCGGGGGGATTCACAGATACGCAGTATTTT
TRBJ2-5 | few | 11 | TRBV20-1 | . | CSASNGGTQYF | TGCAGTGCTAGTAATGGAGGGACCCAGTACTTC
TRBJ2-3 | few | 15 | TRBV6-1 | TRBD1 | CASSTGGSSTDTQYF | TGTGCCAGCAGTACAGGGGGCTCTAGCACAGATACGCAGTATTTT
TRBJ2-7 | . | 16 | TRBV7-9 | TRBD1 | CASSSEKYSDRDEQYF | TGTGCCAGCAGCTCCGAAAAATACAGCGACAGGGACGAGCAGTACTTC
TRBJ1-4 | many | 11 | TRBV29-1 | TRBD1 | CSFRTGEKLFF | TGCAGCTTCAGAACAGGGGAGAAACTGTTTTTT
TRBJ2-7 | . | 16 | TRBV5-1 | . | CASSLEPGQTFYEQYF | TGCGCCAGCAGCTTGGAGCCGGGCCAAACCTTCTACGAGCAGTACTTC
TRBJ1-1 | few | 15 | TRBV2 | . | CASSQERRISTEAFF | TGTGCCAGCAGCCAGGAGAGAAGAATTAGCACTGAAGCTTTCTTT
TRBJ2-2 | few | 14 | TRBV7-9 | . | CASSFQYNTGELFF | TGTGCCAGCAGCTTTCAGTACAACACCGGGGAGCTGTTTTTT
TRBJ2-1 | many | 14 | TRBV12-3/TRBV12-4 | TRBD2 | CASGRLAGNNEQFF | TGTGCCAGCGGACGACTAGCGGGAAACAATGAGCAGTTCTTC
TRBJ2-1 | few | 18 | TRBV5-1 | TRBD2 | CASSFRLVGKAGSDEQFF | TGCGCCAGCAGCTTCAGGTTGGTCGGGAAAGCGGGATCAGATGAGCAGTTCTTC
TRBJ2-1 | . | 15 | TRBV2 | . | CASRAGTLKYNEQFF | TGTGCCAGCAGAGCCGGGACTCTAAAATACAATGAGCAGTTCTTC
TRBJ2-1 | many | 14 | TRBV29-1 | TRBD1 | CSVTGTGLYNEQFF | TGCAGCGTTACCGGGACAGGGCTCTACAATGAGCAGTTCTTC
TRBJ2-3 | few | 15 | TRBV27 | . | CASSFHGSRTDTQYF | TGTGCCAGCAGTTTCCATGGGAGTCGGACAGATACGCAGTATTTT